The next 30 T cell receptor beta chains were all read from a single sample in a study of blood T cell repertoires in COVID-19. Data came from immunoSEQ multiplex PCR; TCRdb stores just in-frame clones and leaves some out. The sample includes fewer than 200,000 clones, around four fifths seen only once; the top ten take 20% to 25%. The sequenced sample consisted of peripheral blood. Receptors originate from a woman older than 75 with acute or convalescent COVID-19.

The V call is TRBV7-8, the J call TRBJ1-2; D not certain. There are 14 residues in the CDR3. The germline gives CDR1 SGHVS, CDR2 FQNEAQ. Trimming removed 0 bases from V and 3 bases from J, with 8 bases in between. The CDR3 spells CASSLAGRYYGYTF. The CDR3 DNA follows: TGTGCCAGCAGCTTAGCCGGGAGGTACTATGGCTACACCTTC. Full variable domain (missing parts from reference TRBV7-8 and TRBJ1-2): GAGVSQSPRYKVAKRGQDVALRCDPISGHVSLFWYQQALGQGPEFLTYFQNEAQLDKSGLPSDRFFAERPEGSVSTLKIQRTQQEDSAVYLCASSLAGRYYGYTFGSGTRLTVV.

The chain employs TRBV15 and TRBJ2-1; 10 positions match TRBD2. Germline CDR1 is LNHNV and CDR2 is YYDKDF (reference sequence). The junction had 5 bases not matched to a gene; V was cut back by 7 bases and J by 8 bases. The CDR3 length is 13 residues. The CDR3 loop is CATTSGSRDEQFF. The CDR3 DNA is TGTGCCACCACTAGCGGGAGTCGTGATGAGCAGTTCTTC. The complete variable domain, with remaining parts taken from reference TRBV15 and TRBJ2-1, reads DAMVIQNPRYQVTQFGKPVTLSCSQTLNHNVMYWYQQKSSQAPKLLFHYYDKDFNNEADTPDNFQSRRPNTSFCFLDIRSPGLGDTAMYLCATTSGSRDEQFFGPGTRLTVL.

CDR3 nucleotide sequence: TGTGCCACGGGGGGACAGGCCTACAATCAGCCCCAGCATTTT. It is translated as CATGGQAYNQPQHF. The chain links TRBV7-8 to TRBJ1-5; 8 bases fit TRBD1. Germline loops: CDR1 SGHVS, CDR2 FQNEAQ. This CDR3 is built from 14 residues. Trimming took 10 bases from V and 3 from J; bases not matched to a gene: 8.

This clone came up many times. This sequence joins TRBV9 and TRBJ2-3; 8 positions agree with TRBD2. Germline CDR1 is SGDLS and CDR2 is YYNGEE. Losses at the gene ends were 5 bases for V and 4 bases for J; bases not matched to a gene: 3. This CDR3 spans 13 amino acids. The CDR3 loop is CASSTAGADTQYF. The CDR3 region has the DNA TGTGCCAGCAGTACAGCGGGGGCAGATACGCAGTATTTT.

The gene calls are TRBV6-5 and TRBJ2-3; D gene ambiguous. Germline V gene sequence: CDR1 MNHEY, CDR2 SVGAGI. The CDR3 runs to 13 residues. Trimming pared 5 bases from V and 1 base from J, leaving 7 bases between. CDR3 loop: CASSNPGTDTQYF. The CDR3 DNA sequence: TGTGCCAGCAGTAACCCAGGCACAGATACGCAGTATTTT.

CDR3 DNA: TGTGCCAGCAGCCTTGTCAGGTACAATGAGCAGTTCTTC. This gives the protein CASSLVRYNEQFF. The gene calls are TRBV7-2 and TRBJ2-1; D gene unclear. CDR3 length: 13 residues. Trimming stripped 5 bases from V and 4 bases from J, with 9 bases between. Germline V gene data show CDR1 as SGHTA and CDR2 as FQGNSA.

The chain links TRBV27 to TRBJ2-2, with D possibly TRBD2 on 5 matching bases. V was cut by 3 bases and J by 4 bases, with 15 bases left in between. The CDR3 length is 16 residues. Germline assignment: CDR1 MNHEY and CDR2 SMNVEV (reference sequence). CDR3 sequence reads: CASSFFETIGTGELFF. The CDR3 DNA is TGTGCCAGCAGTTTCTTTGAGACTATTGGCACCGGGGAGCTGTTTTTT.

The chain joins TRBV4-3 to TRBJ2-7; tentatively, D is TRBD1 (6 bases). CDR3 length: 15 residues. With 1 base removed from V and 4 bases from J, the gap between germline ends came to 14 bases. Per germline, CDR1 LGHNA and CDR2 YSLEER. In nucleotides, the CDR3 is TGCGCCAGCAGCCAAGCCTGGACAGACCAATACGAGCAGTACTTC. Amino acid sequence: CASSQAWTDQYEQYF.

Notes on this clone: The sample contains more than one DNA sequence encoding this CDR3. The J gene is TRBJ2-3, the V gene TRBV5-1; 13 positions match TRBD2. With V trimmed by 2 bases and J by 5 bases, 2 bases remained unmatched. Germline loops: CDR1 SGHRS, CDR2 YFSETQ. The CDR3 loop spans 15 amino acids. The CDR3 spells CASSLGLAGVDTQYF. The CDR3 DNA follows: TGCGCCAGCAGCTTAGGACTAGCGGGAGTAGATACGCAGTATTTT.

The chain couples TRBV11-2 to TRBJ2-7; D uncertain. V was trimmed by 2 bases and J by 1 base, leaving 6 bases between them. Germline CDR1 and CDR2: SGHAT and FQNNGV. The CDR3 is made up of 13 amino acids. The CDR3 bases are TGTGCCAGCAGCTTATCTATATCCTACGAGCAGTACTTC. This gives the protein CASSLSISYEQYF.

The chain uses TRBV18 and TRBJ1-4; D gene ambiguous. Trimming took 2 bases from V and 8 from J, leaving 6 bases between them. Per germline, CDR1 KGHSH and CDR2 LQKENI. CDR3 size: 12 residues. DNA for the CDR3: TGTGCCAGCTCACCAGAGAGAGAAAAACTGTTTTTT. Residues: CASSPEREKLFF.

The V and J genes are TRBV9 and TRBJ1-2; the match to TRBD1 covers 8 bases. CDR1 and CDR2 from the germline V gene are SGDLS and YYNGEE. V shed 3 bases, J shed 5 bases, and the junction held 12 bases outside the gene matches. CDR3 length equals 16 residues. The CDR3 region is CASSEGGGDRIYGYTF. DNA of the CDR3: TGTGCCAGCAGCGAGGGAGGGGGGGACAGGATATATGGCTACACCTTC. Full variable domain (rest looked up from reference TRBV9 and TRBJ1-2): DSGVTQTPKHLITATGQRVTLRCSPRSGDLSVYWYQQSLDQGLQFLIQYYNGEERAKGNILERFSAQQFPDLHSELNLSSLELGDSALYFCASSEGGGDRIYGYTFGSGTRLTVV.

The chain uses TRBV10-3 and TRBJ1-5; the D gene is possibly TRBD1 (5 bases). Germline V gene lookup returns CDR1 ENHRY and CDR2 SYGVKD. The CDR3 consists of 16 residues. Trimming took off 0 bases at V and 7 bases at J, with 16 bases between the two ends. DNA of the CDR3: TGTGCCATCAGTGAGTCCCAGGGACTGCTAAGCCAGCCCCAGCATTTT. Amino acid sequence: CAISESQGLLSQPQHF.

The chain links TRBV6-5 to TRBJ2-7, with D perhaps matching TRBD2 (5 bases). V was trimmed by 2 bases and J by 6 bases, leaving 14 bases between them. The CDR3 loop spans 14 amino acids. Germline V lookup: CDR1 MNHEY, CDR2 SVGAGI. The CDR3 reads CASSYGPGMAEQYF. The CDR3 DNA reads TGTGCCAGCAGTTACGGCCCGGGGATGGCCGAGCAGTACTTC.

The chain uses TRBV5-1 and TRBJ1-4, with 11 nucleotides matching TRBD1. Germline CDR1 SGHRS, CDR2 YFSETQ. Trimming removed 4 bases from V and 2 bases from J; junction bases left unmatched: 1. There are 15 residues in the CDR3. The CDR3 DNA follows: TGCGCCAGCAGCCGGGACAGGGGGACTAATGAAAAACTGTTTTTT. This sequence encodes CASSRDRGTNEKLFF.

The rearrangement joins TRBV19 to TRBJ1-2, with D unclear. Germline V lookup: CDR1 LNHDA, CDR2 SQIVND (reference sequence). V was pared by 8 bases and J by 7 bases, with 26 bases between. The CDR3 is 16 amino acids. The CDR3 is CASSETPLGIARGYTF. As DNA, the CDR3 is TGTGCCAGTTCGGAGACTCCCCTCGGCATCGCGCGTGGCTACACCTTC.

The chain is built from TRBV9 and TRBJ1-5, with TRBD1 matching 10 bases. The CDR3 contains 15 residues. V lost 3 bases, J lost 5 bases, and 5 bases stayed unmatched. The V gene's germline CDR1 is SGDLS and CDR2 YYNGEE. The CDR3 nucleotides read TGTGCCAGCAGCGCCGGAGGACAGGGGGATCAGCCCCAGCATTTT. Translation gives CASSAGGQGDQPQHF.

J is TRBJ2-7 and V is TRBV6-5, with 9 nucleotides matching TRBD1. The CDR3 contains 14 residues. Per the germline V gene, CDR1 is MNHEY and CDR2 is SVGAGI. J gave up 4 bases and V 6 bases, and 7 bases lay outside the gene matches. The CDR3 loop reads CASRRDRVTYEQYF. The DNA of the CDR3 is TGTGCCAGCAGGCGGGACAGGGTCACTTACGAGCAGTACTTC.

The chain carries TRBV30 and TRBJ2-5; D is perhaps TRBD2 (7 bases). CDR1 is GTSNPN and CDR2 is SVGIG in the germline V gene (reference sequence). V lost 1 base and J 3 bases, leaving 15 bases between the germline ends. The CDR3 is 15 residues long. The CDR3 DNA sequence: TGTGCCTGGAGTGAGGGGGGGCTCATAGAAGAGACCCAGTACTTC. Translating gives CAWSEGGLIEETQYF. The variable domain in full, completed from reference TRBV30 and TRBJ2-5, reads SQTIHQWPATLVQPVGSPLSLECTVEGTSNPNLYWYRQAAGRGLQLLFYSVGIGQISSEVPQNLSASRPQDRQFILSSKKLLLSDSGFYLCAWSEGGLIEETQYFGPGTRLLVL.

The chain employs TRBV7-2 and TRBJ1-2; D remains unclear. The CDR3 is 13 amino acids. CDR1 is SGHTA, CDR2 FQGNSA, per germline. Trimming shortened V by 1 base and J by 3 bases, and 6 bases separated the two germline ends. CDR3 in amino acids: CASSLDVYYGYTF. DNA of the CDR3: TGTGCCAGCAGCTTAGATGTCTACTATGGCTACACCTTC.

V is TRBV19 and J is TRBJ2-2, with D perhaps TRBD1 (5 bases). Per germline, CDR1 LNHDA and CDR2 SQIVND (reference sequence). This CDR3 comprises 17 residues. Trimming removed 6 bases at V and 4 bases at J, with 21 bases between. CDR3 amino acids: CASRNHPGSPTTGELFF. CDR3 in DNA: TGTGCCAGTAGAAATCATCCAGGGTCTCCGACCACCGGGGAGCTGTTTTTT.

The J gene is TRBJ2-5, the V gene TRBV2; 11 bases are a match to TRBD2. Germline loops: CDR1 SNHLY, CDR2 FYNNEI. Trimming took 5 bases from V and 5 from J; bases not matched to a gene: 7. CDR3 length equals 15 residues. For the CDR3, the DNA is TGTGCCAGCAGTTATACTAGCGGGAGCGGGGAGACCCAGTACTTC. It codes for CASSYTSGSGETQYF.

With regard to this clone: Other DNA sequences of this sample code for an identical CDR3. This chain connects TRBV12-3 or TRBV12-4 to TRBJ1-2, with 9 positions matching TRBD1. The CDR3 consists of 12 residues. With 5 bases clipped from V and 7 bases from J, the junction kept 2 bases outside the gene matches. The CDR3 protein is CASSPDRGGYTF. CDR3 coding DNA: TGTGCCAGCAGTCCGGACAGGGGTGGCTACACCTTC.

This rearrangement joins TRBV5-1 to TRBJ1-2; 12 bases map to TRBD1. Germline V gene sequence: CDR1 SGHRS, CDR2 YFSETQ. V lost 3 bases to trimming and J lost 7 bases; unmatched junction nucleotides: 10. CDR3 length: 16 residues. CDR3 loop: CASSSLPGQGAFGYTF. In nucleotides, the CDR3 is TGCGCCAGCAGCTCATTACCGGGACAGGGGGCTTTTGGCTACACCTTC.

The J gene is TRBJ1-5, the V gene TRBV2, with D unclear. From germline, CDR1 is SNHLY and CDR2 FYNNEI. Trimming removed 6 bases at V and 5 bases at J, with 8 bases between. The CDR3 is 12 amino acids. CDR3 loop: CASSRGYQPQHF. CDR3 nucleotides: TGTGCCAGCAGCCGAGGGTATCAGCCCCAGCATTTT.

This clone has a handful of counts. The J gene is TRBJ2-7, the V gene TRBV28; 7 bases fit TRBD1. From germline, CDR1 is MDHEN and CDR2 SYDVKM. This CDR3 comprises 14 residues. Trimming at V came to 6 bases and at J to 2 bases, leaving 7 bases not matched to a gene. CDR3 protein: CASRAGTAPYEQYF. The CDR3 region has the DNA TGTGCCAGCAGGGCCGGGACAGCACCCTACGAGCAGTACTTC.

CDR3 amino acids: CATSDSRQGGETQYF. The CDR3 nucleotides are TGTGCCACCAGTGATTCCCGACAGGGGGGAGAGACCCAGTACTTC. The chain employs TRBV24-1 and TRBJ2-5; TRBD1 agrees at 9 bases. V was pared by 2 bases and J by 4 bases, with 4 bases of the junction left unmatched. The CDR3 consists of 15 residues. In germline, CDR1 is KGHDR, CDR2 SFDVKD.

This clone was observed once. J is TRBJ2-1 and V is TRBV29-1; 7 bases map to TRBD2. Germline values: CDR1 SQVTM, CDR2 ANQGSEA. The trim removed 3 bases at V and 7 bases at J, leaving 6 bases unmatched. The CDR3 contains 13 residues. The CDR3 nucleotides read TGCAGCGTTGACCCCGGGAGGAGGAATGAGCAGTTCTTC. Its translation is CSVDPGRRNEQFF.

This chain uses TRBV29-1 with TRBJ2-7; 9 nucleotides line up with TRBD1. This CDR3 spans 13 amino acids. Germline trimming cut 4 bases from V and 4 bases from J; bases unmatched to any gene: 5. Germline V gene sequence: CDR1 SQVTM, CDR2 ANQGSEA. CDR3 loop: CSVAGQGSYEQYF. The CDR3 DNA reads TGCAGCGTTGCCGGACAGGGGTCATACGAGCAGTACTTC.

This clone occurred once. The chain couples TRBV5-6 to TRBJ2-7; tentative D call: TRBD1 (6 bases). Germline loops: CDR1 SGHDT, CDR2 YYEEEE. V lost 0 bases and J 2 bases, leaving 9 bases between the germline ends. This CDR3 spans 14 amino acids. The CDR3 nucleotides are TGTGCCAGCAGCTTGGTCGGACAGACCTACGAGCAGTACTTC. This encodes CASSLVGQTYEQYF. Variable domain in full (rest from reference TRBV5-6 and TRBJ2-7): DAGVTQSPTHLIKTRGQQVTLRCSPKSGHDTVSWYQQALGQGPQFIFQYYEEEERQRGNFPDRFSGHQFPNYSSELNVNALLLGDSALYLCASSLVGQTYEQYFGPGTRLTVT.